These T cell receptor beta chains were read from a single sample in a study of T cell responses to AZD1222 COVID-19 vaccine. The table came from immunoSEQ multiplex PCR; TCRdb's copy has only in-frame clones and leaves some out. The sample includes about 94,000 clones, around 85% of them seen just once. Sequenced here: peripheral blood, sampled 28 days after the second AZD1222 dose. Receptor source: an adult who received the AZD1222 COVID-19 vaccine. The CDR3 runs from the conserved cysteine through the conserved F or W. Each record gives: V gene, D gene, clone size, J gene, CDR3 protein, CDR3 DNA. The D gene is left open where the match is weak. Not all rows give a size; the values are once, few, many and, for expanded clones, a class.

TRBV20-1	NA	NA	TRBJ1-5	CSASTGDNQPQHF	TGCAGTGCTAGTACCGGGGACAATCAGCCCCAGCATTTT
TRBV11-3	NA	NA	TRBJ2-3	CASSRIGPKDTQYF	TGTGCCAGCAGCCGAATCGGTCCCAAAGATACGCAGTATTTT
TRBV5-4	TRBD2	NA	TRBJ2-7	CASSLGTSQLYEQYF	TGTGCCAGCAGCTTGGGGACTAGCCAACTCTACGAGCAGTACTTC
TRBV29-1	TRBD2	NA	TRBJ2-7	CSVEIMHAGTSGWDEQYF	TGCAGCGTTGAGATCATGCATGCGGGGACTAGCGGGTGGGACGAGCAGTACTTC
TRBV10-1	NA	NA	TRBJ1-3	CASSDGTSGNTIYF	TGCGCCAGCAGTGACGGGACCTCTGGAAACACCATATATTTT
TRBV27	TRBD2	NA	TRBJ2-1	CASSFPRLAGGPGEQFF	TGTGCCAGCAGTTTCCCGCGTTTAGCGGGGGGGCCGGGTGAGCAGTTCTTC
TRBV5-1	TRBD2	NA	TRBJ2-5	CASSFGTSGLETQYF	TGCGCCAGCAGCTTCGGGACTAGCGGGTTAGAGACCCAGTACTTC
TRBV4-1	NA	NA	TRBJ2-7	CASSQVFRTETYEQYF	TGCGCCAGCAGCCAAGTGTTCCGGACAGAGACCTACGAGCAGTACTTC
TRBV2	NA	NA	TRBJ1-1	CASSELVTGGTEAFF	TGTGCCAGCAGTGAATTGGTAACAGGAGGCACTGAAGCTTTCTTT
TRBV5-1	TRBD1	NA	TRBJ1-6	CASSRQGSYNSPLHF	TGCGCCAGCAGCCGACAGGGCTCCTATAATTCACCCCTCCACTTT
TRBV5-1	TRBD1	NA	TRBJ2-7	CASSYLPGTGWEAVEQYF	TGCGCCAGCAGCTACCTTCCCGGGACAGGATGGGAGGCCGTCGAGCAGTACTTC
TRBV7-2	TRBD2	NA	TRBJ2-4	CASSPATSGSQNIQYF	TGTGCCAGCAGCCCCGCGACTAGCGGGAGCCAAAACATTCAGTACTTC
TRBV2	NA	NA	TRBJ2-2	CATQKRSSNTGELFF	TGTGCCACCCAAAAACGTAGCTCTAACACCGGGGAGCTGTTTTTT
TRBV7-9	NA	NA	TRBJ2-2	CADRLGTGELFF	TGTGCCGACAGGCTGGGCACCGGGGAGCTGTTTTTT
TRBV29-1	NA	NA	TRBJ2-1	CSVESGGVGPEQFF	TGCAGCGTTGAAAGTGGCGGAGTCGGCCCCGAGCAGTTCTTC
TRBV30	NA	NA	TRBJ1-4	CAWSVEGFGEKLFF	TGTGCCTGGAGTGTGGAGGGGTTCGGAGAAAAACTGTTTTTT
TRBV6-6	NA	NA	TRBJ1-5	CASTASNQPQHF	TGTGCCAGCACGGCTAGCAATCAGCCCCAGCATTTT
TRBV29-1	NA	NA	TRBJ1-2	CSYVGGSDGYTF	TGCAGCTACGTGGGAGGTAGTGATGGCTACACCTTC
TRBV11-3	NA	NA	TRBJ2-7	CASSLGGTNAYEQYF	TGTGCCAGCAGCTTAGGTGGAACAAACGCCTACGAGCAGTACTTC
TRBV9	NA	many	TRBJ1-6	CASSVDPKSDSPLHF	TGTGCCAGCAGCGTGGACCCCAAGTCGGATTCACCCCTCCACTTT
TRBV27	NA	NA	TRBJ2-1	CASSFPGLEQFF	TGTGCCAGCAGTTTCCCCGGGCTTGAGCAGTTCTTC
TRBV5-6	TRBD1	NA	TRBJ2-7	CASSRDRGIYEQYF	TGTGCCAGCAGCCGGGACAGGGGCATCTACGAGCAGTACTTC
TRBV27	NA	NA	TRBJ2-2	CASSLGSWGTGELFF	TGTGCCAGCAGTTTAGGATCTTGGGGGACCGGGGAGCTGTTTTTT
TRBV27	TRBD1	NA	TRBJ2-7	CASSFRQGHHEQYF	TGTGCCAGCAGTTTTCGACAGGGCCACCACGAGCAGTACTTC
TRBV5-1	NA	once	TRBJ2-2	CASSFTGSYTGELFF	TGCGCCAGCAGCTTTACGGGGTCGTACACCGGGGAGCTGTTTTTT
TRBV7-9	NA	few	TRBJ2-7	CASSLARDTPYEQYF	TGTGCCAGCAGCTTAGCACGGGACACCCCCTACGAGCAGTACTTC
TRBV13	NA	NA	TRBJ1-1	CASSTRTANTEAFF	TGTGCCAGCAGCACCAGGACAGCGAACACTGAAGCTTTCTTT
TRBV21-1	NA	NA	TRBJ2-5	CASSKARSGTQHQETQYF	TGTGCCAGCAGCAAAGCGAGATCCGGGACACAGCACCAAGAGACCCAGTACTTC
TRBV6-5	NA	once	TRBJ2-4	CASSYLGTKNIQYF	TGTGCCAGCAGTTACCTGGGGACCAAAAACATTCAGTACTTC
TRBV3-1/TRBV3-2	TRBD1	NA	TRBJ2-5	CASSLGTGGETQYF	TGTGCCAGCAGTCTCGGGACAGGGGGGGAGACCCAGTACTTC
TRBV11-2	NA	few	TRBJ2-7	CASSPTTGNSYEQYF	TGTGCCAGCAGCCCAACGACTGGGAACTCCTACGAGCAGTACTTC
TRBV5-1	NA	NA	TRBJ2-2	CASSLADLYTGELFF	TGCGCCAGCAGCTTGGCGGACTTGTACACCGGGGAGCTGTTTTTT
TRBV6-5	NA	NA	TRBJ2-3	CASSRDRTRNTQYF	TGTGCCAGCAGTCGGGACAGGACTAGGAATACGCAGTATTTT
TRBV12-5	NA	NA	TRBJ2-5	CAPRETQYF	TGTGCCCCGCGGGAGACCCAGTACTTC
TRBV19	NA	NA	TRBJ2-6	CASSPSGPASGANVLTF	TGTGCCAGTAGTCCGTCGGGGCCCGCCTCTGGGGCCAACGTCCTGACTTTC
TRBV6-2/TRBV6-3	NA	NA	TRBJ2-7	CASSYTPLDVYEQYF	TGTGCCAGCAGTTACACCCCCTTGGACGTCTACGAGCAGTACTTC
TRBV6-6	TRBD1	NA	TRBJ2-5	CASSSSGQGVRETQYF	TGTGCCAGCAGTTCCTCCGGACAGGGGGTGCGAGAGACCCAGTACTTC
TRBV7-2	TRBD2	NA	TRBJ2-7	CASSRLAGGRYEQYF	TGTGCCAGCAGTCGTCTAGCGGGGGGGCGGTACGAGCAGTACTTC
TRBV3-1/TRBV3-2	NA	NA	TRBJ2-2	CASSQGGAFTGELFF	TGTGCCAGCAGCCAAGGTGGGGCCTTCACCGGGGAGCTGTTTTTT
TRBV3-1/TRBV3-2	NA	NA	TRBJ2-1	CASSHSPGRYNEQFF	TGTGCCAGCAGCCATAGTCCCGGACGCTACAATGAGCAGTTCTTC
TRBV18	TRBD1	NA	TRBJ1-2	CASSHRDRHYGYTF	TGTGCCAGCTCACACCGGGACAGGCACTATGGCTACACCTTC
TRBV28	NA	NA	TRBJ2-1	CATLRGGLDEQFF	TGTGCCACTCTTCGTGGGGGGCTGGATGAGCAGTTCTTC
TRBV6-5	TRBD2	NA	TRBJ2-3	CASRLAGGPDTQYF	TGTGCCAGCCGACTAGCGGGGGGGCCGGATACGCAGTATTTT
TRBV6-5	NA	NA	TRBJ2-7	CASSLMTGEVDEQYF	TGTGCCAGCAGCCTTATGACAGGCGAAGTGGACGAGCAGTACTTC
TRBV24-1	NA	NA	TRBJ1-5	CATSDALQGGHQPQHF	TGTGCCACCAGTGACGCGTTACAGGGTGGCCATCAGCCCCAGCATTTT
TRBV7-3	TRBD2	NA	TRBJ2-1	CASSLVTASGSSYNEQFF	TGTGCCAGCAGCTTAGTTACGGCTAGCGGGAGCTCCTACAATGAGCAGTTCTTC
TRBV15	NA	NA	TRBJ1-2	CATSRVGPIYGYTF	TGTGCCACCAGCAGAGTGGGTCCGATCTATGGCTACACCTTC
TRBV28	TRBD2	few	TRBJ2-7	CASSPRTSGKGGEQYF	TGTGCCAGCAGTCCACGGACTAGCGGGAAAGGGGGCGAGCAGTACTTC
TRBV19	NA	once	TRBJ1-2	CASSIEVLRINYGYTF	TGTGCCAGTAGTATAGAGGTCTTAAGGATTAACTATGGCTACACCTTC
TRBV28	NA	NA	TRBJ1-1	CASSSNRVRDTEAFF	TGTGCCAGCAGTTCCAACAGGGTTCGGGACACTGAAGCTTTCTTT
TRBV5-1	NA	NA	TRBJ2-5	CASSQGSLNQETQYF	TGCGCCAGCTCCCAGGGATCGCTTAACCAAGAGACCCAGTACTTC
TRBV7-3	TRBD1	NA	TRBJ2-3	CASSLGQGATDTQYF	TGTGCCAGCAGCTTAGGACAGGGGGCCACAGATACGCAGTATTTT
TRBV11-2	TRBD2	NA	TRBJ2-7	CASSLVAGAIYEQYF	TGTGCCAGCAGCTTAGTAGCGGGAGCTATCTACGAGCAGTACTTC
TRBV5-6	NA	NA	TRBJ1-4	CASSLSGRGNEKLFF	TGTGCCAGCAGCTTGTCTGGGCGGGGTAATGAAAAACTGTTTTTT
TRBV28	TRBD2	NA	TRBJ2-7	CASSPLSGRFDEQYF	TGTGCCAGCAGTCCTCTTAGCGGGAGGTTTGACGAGCAGTACTTC
TRBV10-3	NA	NA	TRBJ1-6	CAIRDSYNSPLHF	TGTGCCATCAGGGACAGCTATAATTCACCCCTCCACTTT
TRBV15	NA	NA	TRBJ2-2	CATSREDSQTGELFF	TGTGCCACCAGCAGAGAAGACAGCCAGACCGGGGAGCTGTTTTTT